The present TCR beta chain was sequenced within a study of CXCR4 blockade with PD-1 therapy in pancreatic cancer. Regarding the study as a whole: More frequent amino acid clones had more nucleotide rearrangements, suggesting convergent selection. Tumor clonality averaged about 0.14 versus 0.054 in healthy blood, not predicting survival. Without paired alpha-beta data, shared specificity of dominant clones is unconfirmed.

Profiled with immunoSEQ multiplex PCR; TCRdb holds only in-frame clones, not every one. The data hold thousands of clones, with roughly 50% observed a single time. The archived tumor blocks came from patients without neoadjuvant therapy before resection. V lost 5 bases to trimming and J lost 0 bases; unmatched junction nucleotides: 7. CDR1 SGHTA and CDR2 FQGNSA come from the germline V gene. This CDR3 spans 16 amino acids. This clone was seen a few times. Its antigen is not identified. The receptor was isolated from a human donor with pancreatic ductal adenocarcinoma. What was sequenced was tumor tissue. The V gene is TRBV7-2, the J gene TRBJ2-3, with 8 bases aligning to TRBD2. The CDR3 bases are TGTGCCAGCAGCCATCCAGCGGGAGCTAGCACAGATACGCAGTATTTT. Protein product: CASSHPAGASTDTQYF. Based on the CDR3 plus reference TRBV7-2 and TRBJ2-3, the full variable domain is GAGVSQSPSNKVTEKGKDVELRCDPISGHTALYWYRQSLGQGLEFLIYFQGNSAPDKSGLPSDRFSAERTGGSVSTLTIQRTQQEDSAVYLCASSHPAGASTDTQYFGPGTRLTVL.